The 17 T cell receptor beta chains below were found in one sample sequenced in a study of identical twins. TCRdb recomputed calls from the 5' RACE reads with MiXCR, one row per CDR3 protein. The sample holds some 250,000 distinct CDR3 sequences, over 9.5% seen once. In addition, the sample was reused for a study of yellow fever vaccine responses in identical twins.

Sequences were obtained from memory (CD45RO+) T cells sorted from blood. The receptor set was obtained from a woman aged 18-29 years in good health.

CDR3 amino acids: CASSLGRQGSYEQYF. CDR3 bases: TGTGCCAGCAGCTTAGGTCGGCAGGGGAGCTACGAGCAGTACTTC. The gene calls are TRBV13 and TRBJ2-7; D is possibly TRBD1 (6 bases). V was pared by 0 bases and J by 3 bases, with 12 bases between. Germline V gene data show CDR1 as PRHDT and CDR2 as FYEKMQ (reference sequence). The CDR3 spans 15 residues.

V gene TRBV29-1 combines with J gene TRBJ1-2, with D maybe TRBD1 (6 bases). The germline V gene encodes CDR1 SQVTM and CDR2 ANQGSEA. V lost 5 bases and J lost 4, with 14 bases in between. This CDR3 has 13 amino acids. CDR3 in amino acids: CSVYREDSYGYTF. Here the CDR3 DNA reads TGCAGCGTTTACAGGGAGGACTCCTATGGCTACACCTTC.

The J gene is TRBJ2-7, the V gene TRBV28; the D is unclear. The germline gives CDR1 MDHEN, CDR2 SYDVKM. The length of the CDR3 is 12 residues. V lost 5 bases and J 4 bases, leaving 9 bases between the germline ends. CDR3 DNA sequence: TGTGCCAGCAGTGTCAGAATATACGAGCAGTACTTC. Protein product: CASSVRIYEQYF. Full variable domain (rest looked up from reference TRBV28 and TRBJ2-7): DVKVTQSSRYLVKRTGEKVFLECVQDMDHENMFWYRQDPGLGLRLIYFSYDVKMKEKGDIPEGYSVSREKKERFSLILESASTNQTSMYLCASSVRIYEQYFGPGTRLTVT.

This clonotype was recorded a few times. The chain is built from TRBV3-1 and TRBJ2-3; 12 bases align to TRBD2. With V trimmed by 2 bases and J by 3 bases, 6 bases remained unmatched. The CDR3 length is 17 residues. The germline gives CDR1 LGHDT, CDR2 YNNKEL (reference sequence). In nucleotides, the CDR3 is TGTGCCAGCAGCCAACGGACTAGCGGGGCTGGGACAGATACGCAGTATTTT. Its protein product is CASSQRTSGAGTDTQYF.

This clonotype has just a few counts. The rearrangement links TRBV28 to TRBJ2-7; D remains unclear. The germline V gene encodes CDR1 MDHEN and CDR2 SYDVKM. This CDR3 is built from 13 residues. V lost 6 bases to trimming and J lost 1 base, with 10 bases between them. The CDR3 region is CASRNRPSYEQYF. Here the CDR3 DNA reads TGTGCCAGCAGGAACAGACCATCCTACGAGCAGTACTTC.

This CDR3 reads CASSERDANTGELFF. The CDR3 nucleotides read TGTGCCAGCAGTGAGAGAGACGCGAACACCGGGGAGCTGTTTTTT. The rearrangement joins TRBV6-1 to TRBJ2-2; D unresolved. The germline gives CDR1 MNHNS, CDR2 SASEGT. There are 15 residues in the CDR3. V lost 3 bases and J lost 0, with 8 bases in between.

V is TRBV12-5 and J is TRBJ2-7; D is unclear. Germline values: CDR1 LGHNT, CDR2 FRNRAP. V lost 3 bases and J lost 3, with 6 bases in between. CDR3 length equals 12 residues. CDR3 DNA sequence: TGTGCTAGTGGTTTTGGGATCTACGAGCAGTACTTC. Amino acid sequence: CASGFGIYEQYF.

In this sample, this clonotype turned up many times. The rearrangement links TRBV7-2 to TRBJ2-7, with TRBD1 as a possible D gene (6 bases). The CDR3 consists of 14 residues. Trimming cost V 3 bases and J 2 bases, with 11 bases left between them. Germline CDR1 SGHTA, CDR2 FQGNSA. CDR3 DNA sequence: TGTGCCAGCAGCTTGAGGCAGGGGACCTACGAGCAGTACTTC. Translated: CASSLRQGTYEQYF.

This clonotype has just a few counts. The CDR3 coding sequence is TGCAGTGTCGCCGACATCCGCCACTACAATGAGCAGTTCTTC. It codes for CSVADIRHYNEQFF. The J gene is TRBJ2-1, the V gene TRBV20-1; unclear D gene. V lost 7 bases and J 3 bases, leaving 16 bases between the germline ends. The CDR3 is made up of 14 amino acids. Per germline, CDR1 DFQATT and CDR2 SNEGSKA (reference sequence).

CDR3 region: CASRKFGQVLGEQYF. CDR3 DNA: TGTGCCAGCAGAAAGTTCGGACAGGTTTTGGGAGAGCAGTACTTC. The chain carries TRBV3-1 and TRBJ2-7; 7 bases match TRBD1. The germline V gene has CDR1 LGHDT and CDR2 YNNKEL (reference sequence). V trimming: 6 bases; J trimming: 7 bases; junction bases outside the gene matches: 15. The CDR3 has 15 residues.

This chain uses TRBV19 with TRBJ1-6; 7 nucleotides align to TRBD1. The trim removed 5 bases at V and 6 bases at J, leaving 10 bases unmatched. The germline gives CDR1 LNHDA, CDR2 SQIVND (reference sequence). CDR3 length: 16 residues. This CDR3 is CASSALRQGGNSPLHF. The DNA for the CDR3 is TGTGCCAGTAGTGCGCTGAGACAGGGCGGTAATTCACCCCTCCACTTT.

In its sample, this clonotype was seen many times. The chain joins TRBV5-5 to TRBJ2-7; TRBD1 matches at 9 bases. The CDR3 runs 11 residues. Unmatched junction bases numbered 3, after V lost 3 bases and J lost 11 bases. Germline CDR1 and CDR2: SGHKS and YYEKEE (reference sequence). This CDR3 is CASSSRTGEYF. The CDR3, as DNA: TGTGCCAGCAGCTCCCGGACAGGGGAGTACTTC.

The chain uses TRBV12-3 or TRBV12-4 and TRBJ2-2, with a possible D match to TRBD1 (6 bases). With 2 bases removed from V and 5 bases from J, the gap between germline ends came to 15 bases. The CDR3 is 16 amino acids. The CDR3 region is CASSLQGIMKTGELFF. CDR3 nucleotides: TGTGCCAGCAGTTTACAGGGGATAATGAAAACCGGGGAGCTGTTTTTT.

This clonotype was seen ten or more times. CDR3 in DNA: TGCGCCAGCAGCCAAGGGGGGGGCAAGGGGAACACTGAAGCTTTCTTT. The encoded protein is CASSQGGGKGNTEAFF. The chain employs TRBV4-1 and TRBJ1-1; TRBD1 might be the D (6 bases). CDR1 and CDR2 (germline): MGHRA, YSYEKL. This CDR3 region has 16 residues. Trimming took off 1 base at V and 1 base at J, with 13 bases between the two ends.

This clonotype occurred a few times. This chain uses TRBV23-1 with TRBJ2-3, with D hard to call. TRBV23-1 is marked as an open reading frame, function uncertain. The CDR3 is 18 residues long. The V end lost 2 bases, the J end lost 0 bases, and 18 bases lay between the germline ends. The CDR3 reads CASSQSRGHHTSTDTQYF. DNA of the CDR3: TGCGCCAGCAGTCAAAGTAGAGGCCACCATACAAGCACAGATACGCAGTATTTT.

The chain links TRBV20-1 to TRBJ2-7, with 11 bases that match TRBD2. The V and J ends lost 5 bases and 3 bases, in that order; junction bases with no gene match: 3. This CDR3 has 13 residues. Germline CDR1 DFQATT, CDR2 SNEGSKA (reference sequence). In nucleotides, the CDR3 is TGCAGTGCTGAACTAGCGGGAGACTACGAGCAGTACTTC. It codes for CSAELAGDYEQYF.

This clonotype was counted between two and nine times. The CDR3, as DNA: TGTGCCAGTAGTATAGAACTGAACACCGGGGAGCTGTTTTTT. This gives the protein CASSIELNTGELFF. V gene TRBV19 combines with J gene TRBJ2-2; D is undetermined. CDR1 is LNHDA, CDR2 SQIVND, per germline (reference sequence). The V end lost 0 bases, the J end lost 1 base, and 3 bases lay between the germline ends. This CDR3 comprises 14 residues. The variable domain in full, with the rest retrieved from reference TRBV19 and TRBJ2-2, is DGGITQSPKYLFRKEGQNVTLSCEQNLNHDAMYWYRQDPGQGLRLIYYSQIVNDFQKGDIAEGYSVSREKKESFPLTVTSAQKNPTAFYLCASSIELNTGELFFGEGSRLTVL.